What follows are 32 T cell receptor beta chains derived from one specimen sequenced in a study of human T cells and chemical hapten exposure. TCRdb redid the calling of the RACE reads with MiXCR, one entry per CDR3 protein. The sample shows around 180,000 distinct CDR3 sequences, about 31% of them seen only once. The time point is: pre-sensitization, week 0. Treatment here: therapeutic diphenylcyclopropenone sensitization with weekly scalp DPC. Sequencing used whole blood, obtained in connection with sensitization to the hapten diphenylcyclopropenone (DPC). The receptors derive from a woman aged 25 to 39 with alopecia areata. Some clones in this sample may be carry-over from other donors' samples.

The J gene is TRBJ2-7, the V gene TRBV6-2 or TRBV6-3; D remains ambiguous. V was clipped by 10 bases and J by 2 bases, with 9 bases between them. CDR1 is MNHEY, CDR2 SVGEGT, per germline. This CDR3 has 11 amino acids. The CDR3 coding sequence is TGTGCCACCACCCAAGCCTACGAGCAGTACTTC. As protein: CATTQAYEQYF.

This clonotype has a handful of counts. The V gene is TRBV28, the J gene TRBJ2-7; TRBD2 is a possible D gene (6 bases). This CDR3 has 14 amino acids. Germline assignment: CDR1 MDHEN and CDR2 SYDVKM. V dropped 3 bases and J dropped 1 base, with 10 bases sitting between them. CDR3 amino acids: CASSFNGGSYEQYF. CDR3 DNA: TGTGCCAGCAGTTTTAACGGGGGATCCTACGAGCAGTACTTC.

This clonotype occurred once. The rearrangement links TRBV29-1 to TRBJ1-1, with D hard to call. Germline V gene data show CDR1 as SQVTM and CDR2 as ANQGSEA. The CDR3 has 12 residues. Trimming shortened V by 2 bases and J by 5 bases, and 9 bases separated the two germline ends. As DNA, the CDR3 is TGCAGCGTTGAACCGGGTAGGACTGAAGCTTTCTTT. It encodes CSVEPGRTEAFF. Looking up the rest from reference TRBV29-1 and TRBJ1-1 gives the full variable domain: SAVISQKPSRDICQRGTSLTIQCQVDSQVTMMFWYRQQPGQSLTLIATANQGSEATYESGFVIDKFPISRPNLTFSTLTVSNMSPEDSSIYLCSVEPGRTEAFFGQGTRLTVV.

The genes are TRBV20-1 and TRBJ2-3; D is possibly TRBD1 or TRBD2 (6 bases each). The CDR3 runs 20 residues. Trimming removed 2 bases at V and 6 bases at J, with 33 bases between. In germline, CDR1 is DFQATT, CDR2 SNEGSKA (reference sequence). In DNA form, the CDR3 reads TGCAGTGCTAGATCCGGGGGTCGAGGGGGAGAACGACTCAACAGGGATACGCAGTATTTT. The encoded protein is CSARSGGRGGERLNRDTQYF.

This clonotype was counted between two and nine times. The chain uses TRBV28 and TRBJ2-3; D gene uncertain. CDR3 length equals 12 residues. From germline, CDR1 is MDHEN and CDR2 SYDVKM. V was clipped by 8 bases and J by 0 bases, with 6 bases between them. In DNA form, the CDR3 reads TGTGCCAGCGGGGTTAGCACAGATACGCAGTATTTT. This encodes CASGVSTDTQYF.

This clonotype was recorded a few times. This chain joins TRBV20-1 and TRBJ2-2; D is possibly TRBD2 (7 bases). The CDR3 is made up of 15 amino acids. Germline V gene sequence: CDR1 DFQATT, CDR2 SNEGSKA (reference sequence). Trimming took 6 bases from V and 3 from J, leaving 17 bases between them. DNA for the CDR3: TGCAGTGCCAAATCCGGGGGGCGGGACACCGGGGAGCTGTTTTTT. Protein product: CSAKSGGRDTGELFF.

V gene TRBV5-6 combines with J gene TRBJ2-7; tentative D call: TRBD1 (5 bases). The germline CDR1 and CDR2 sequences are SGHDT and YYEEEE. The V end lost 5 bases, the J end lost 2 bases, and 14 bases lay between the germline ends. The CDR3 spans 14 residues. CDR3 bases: TGTGCCAGCAGTTTTCCCGACAGAACCTACGAGCAGTACTTC. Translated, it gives CASSFPDRTYEQYF.

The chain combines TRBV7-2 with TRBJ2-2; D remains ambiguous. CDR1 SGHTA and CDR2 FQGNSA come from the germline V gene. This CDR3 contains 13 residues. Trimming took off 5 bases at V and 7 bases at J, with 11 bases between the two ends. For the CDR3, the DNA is TGTGCCAGCAGCCCCCTTGCGAGCGGGGAGCTGTTTTTT. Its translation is CASSPLASGELFF.

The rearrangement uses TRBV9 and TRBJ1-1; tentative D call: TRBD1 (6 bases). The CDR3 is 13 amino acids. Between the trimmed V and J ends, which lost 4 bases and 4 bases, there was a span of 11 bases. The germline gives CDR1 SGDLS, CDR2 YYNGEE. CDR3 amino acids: CASSSTRGTEAFF. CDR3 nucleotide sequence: TGTGCCAGCAGCTCGACCAGGGGCACTGAAGCTTTCTTT.

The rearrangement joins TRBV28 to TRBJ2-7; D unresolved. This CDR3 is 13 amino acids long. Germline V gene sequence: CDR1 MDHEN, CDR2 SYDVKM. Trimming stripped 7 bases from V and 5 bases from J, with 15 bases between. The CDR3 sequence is CASTSGSLHEQYF. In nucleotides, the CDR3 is TGTGCCAGCACCTCGGGCAGTCTCCACGAGCAGTACTTC. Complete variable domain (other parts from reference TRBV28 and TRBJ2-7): DVKVTQSSRYLVKRTGEKVFLECVQDMDHENMFWYRQDPGLGLRLIYFSYDVKMKEKGDIPEGYSVSREKKERFSLILESASTNQTSMYLCASTSGSLHEQYFGPGTRLTVT.

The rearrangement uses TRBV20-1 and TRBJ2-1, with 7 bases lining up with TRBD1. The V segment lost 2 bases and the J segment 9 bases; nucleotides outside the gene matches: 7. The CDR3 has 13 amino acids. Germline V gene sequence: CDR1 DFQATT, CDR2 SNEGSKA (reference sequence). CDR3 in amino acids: CSARKQGIGEQFF. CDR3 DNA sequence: TGCAGTGCTAGAAAACAGGGGATTGGTGAGCAGTTCTTC.

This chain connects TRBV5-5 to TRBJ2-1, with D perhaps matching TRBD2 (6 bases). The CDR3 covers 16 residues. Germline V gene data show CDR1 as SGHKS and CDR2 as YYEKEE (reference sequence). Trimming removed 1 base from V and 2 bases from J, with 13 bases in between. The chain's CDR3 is CASSLFVGGTYNEQFF. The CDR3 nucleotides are TGTGCCAGCAGCTTGTTTGTGGGAGGTACCTACAATGAGCAGTTCTTC.

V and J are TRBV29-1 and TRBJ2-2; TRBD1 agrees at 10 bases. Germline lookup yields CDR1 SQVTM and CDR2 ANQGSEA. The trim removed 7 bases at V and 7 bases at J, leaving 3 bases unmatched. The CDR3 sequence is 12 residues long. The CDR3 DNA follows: TGCAGCGCCGGACAGGGGGACGGGGAGCTGTTTTTT. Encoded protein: CSAGQGDGELFF.

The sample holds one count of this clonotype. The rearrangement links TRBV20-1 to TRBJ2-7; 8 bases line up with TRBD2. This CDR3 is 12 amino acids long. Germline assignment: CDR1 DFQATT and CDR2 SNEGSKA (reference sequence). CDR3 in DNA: TGCAGCTCCGGGACTAGTCCTCTCGAGCAGTACTTC. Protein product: CSSGTSPLEQYF.

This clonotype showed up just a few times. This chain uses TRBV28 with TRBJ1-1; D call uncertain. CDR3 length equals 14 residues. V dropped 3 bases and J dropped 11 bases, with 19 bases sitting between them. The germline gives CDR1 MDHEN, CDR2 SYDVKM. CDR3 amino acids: CASSLVMAPLGAFF. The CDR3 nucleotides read TGTGCCAGCAGTTTGGTTATGGCACCGCTTGGGGCTTTCTTT.

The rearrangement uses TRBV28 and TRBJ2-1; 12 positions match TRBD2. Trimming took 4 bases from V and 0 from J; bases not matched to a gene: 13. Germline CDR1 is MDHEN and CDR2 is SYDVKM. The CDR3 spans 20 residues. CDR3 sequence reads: CASSSRASGRVLGSYNEQFF. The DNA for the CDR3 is TGTGCCAGCAGTTCAAGGGCTAGCGGGAGGGTCCTAGGCTCCTACAATGAGCAGTTCTTC.

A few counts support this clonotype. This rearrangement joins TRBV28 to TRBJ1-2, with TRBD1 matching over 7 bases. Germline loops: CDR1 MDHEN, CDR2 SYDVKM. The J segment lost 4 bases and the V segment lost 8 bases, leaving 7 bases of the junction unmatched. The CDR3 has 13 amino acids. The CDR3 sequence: CASSSGGAYGYTF. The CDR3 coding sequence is TGTGCCAGCTCCTCAGGGGGGGCCTATGGCTACACCTTC.

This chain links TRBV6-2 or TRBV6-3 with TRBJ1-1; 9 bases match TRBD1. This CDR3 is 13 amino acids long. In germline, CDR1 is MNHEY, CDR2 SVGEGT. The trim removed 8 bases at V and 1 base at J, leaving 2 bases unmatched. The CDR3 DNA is TGTGCCAGCGGGGGACAGGGGAACACTGAAGCTTTCTTT. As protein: CASGGQGNTEAFF.

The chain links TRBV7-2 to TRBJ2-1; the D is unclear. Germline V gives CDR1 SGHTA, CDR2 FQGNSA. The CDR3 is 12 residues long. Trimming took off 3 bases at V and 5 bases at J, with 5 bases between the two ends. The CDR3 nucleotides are TGTGCCAGCAGCTTGCCGGACAATGAGCAGTTCTTC. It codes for CASSLPDNEQFF.

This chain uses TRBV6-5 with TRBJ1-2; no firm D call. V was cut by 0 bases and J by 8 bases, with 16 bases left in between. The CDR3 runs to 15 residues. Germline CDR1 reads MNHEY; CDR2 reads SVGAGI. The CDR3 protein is CASSYSKDGVRGYTF. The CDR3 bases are TGTGCCAGCAGTTACTCAAAAGACGGGGTTAGAGGCTACACCTTC.

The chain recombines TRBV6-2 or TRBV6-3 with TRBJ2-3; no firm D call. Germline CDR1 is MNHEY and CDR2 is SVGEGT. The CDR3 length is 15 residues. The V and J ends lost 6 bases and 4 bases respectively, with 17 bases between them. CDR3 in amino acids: CASRRNVNAADTQYF. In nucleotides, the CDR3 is TGTGCCAGCAGAAGAAACGTGAACGCGGCAGATACGCAGTATTTT.

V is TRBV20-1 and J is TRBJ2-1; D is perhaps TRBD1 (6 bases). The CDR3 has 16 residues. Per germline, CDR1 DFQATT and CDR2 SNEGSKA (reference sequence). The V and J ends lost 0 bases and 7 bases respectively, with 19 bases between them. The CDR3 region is CSARDFPHRVGNEQFF. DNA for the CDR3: TGCAGTGCTAGAGATTTTCCCCACAGGGTGGGGAATGAGCAGTTCTTC.

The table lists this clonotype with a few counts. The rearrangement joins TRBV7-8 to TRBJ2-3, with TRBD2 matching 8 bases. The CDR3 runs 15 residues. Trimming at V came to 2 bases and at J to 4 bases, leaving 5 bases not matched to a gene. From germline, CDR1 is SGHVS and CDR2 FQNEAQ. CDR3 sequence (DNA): TGTGCCAGCAGCTTATACCGGGGGGGATCAGATACGCAGTATTTT. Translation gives CASSLYRGGSDTQYF.

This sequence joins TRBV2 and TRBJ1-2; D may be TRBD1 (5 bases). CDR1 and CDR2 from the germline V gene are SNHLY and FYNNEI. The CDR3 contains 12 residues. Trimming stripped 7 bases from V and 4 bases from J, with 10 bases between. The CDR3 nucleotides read TGTGCCAGCAAAGGGGCCCCCTATGGCTACACCTTC. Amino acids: CASKGAPYGYTF.

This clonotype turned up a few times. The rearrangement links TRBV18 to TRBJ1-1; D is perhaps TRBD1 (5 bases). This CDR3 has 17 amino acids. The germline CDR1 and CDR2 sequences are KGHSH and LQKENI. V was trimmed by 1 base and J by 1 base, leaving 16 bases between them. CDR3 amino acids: CASSPRIGAPPNTEAFF. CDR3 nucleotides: TGTGCCAGCTCACCACGGATCGGGGCCCCACCGAACACTGAAGCTTTCTTT.

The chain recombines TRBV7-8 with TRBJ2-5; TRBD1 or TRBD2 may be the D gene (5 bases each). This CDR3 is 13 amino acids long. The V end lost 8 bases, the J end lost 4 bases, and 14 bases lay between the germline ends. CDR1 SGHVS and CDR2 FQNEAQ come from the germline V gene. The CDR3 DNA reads TGTGCCAGCGGGGCAGTAGGAGGAGAGACCCAGTACTTC. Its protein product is CASGAVGGETQYF.

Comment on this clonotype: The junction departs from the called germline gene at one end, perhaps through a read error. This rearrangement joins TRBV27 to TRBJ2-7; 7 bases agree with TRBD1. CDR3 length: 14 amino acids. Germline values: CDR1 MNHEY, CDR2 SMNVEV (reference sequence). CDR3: CASSLWAGGYEQYF. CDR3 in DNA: TGTGCCAGCAGCTTATGGGCAGGGGGCTACGAGCAGTACTTC.

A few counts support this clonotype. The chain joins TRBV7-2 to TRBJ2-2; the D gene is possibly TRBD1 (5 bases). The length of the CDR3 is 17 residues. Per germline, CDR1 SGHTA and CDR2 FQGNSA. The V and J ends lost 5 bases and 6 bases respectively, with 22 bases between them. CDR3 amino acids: CASSPPFQGSRPGELFF. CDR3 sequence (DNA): TGTGCCAGCAGCCCTCCGTTCCAGGGCTCGCGCCCCGGGGAGCTGTTTTTT.

CDR3 protein: CASSVQGLGEKLFF. CDR3 in DNA: TGTGCCAGCAGTGTCCAGGGCCTTGGTGAAAAACTGTTTTTT. This chain joins TRBV28 and TRBJ1-4, with D possibly being TRBD1 (5 bases). V lost 5 bases, J lost 7 bases, and 14 bases lay in between. The germline V gene has CDR1 MDHEN and CDR2 SYDVKM. The CDR3 is 14 amino acids. Full variable domain (outside the CDR3, taken from reference TRBV28 and TRBJ1-4): DVKVTQSSRYLVKRTGEKVFLECVQDMDHENMFWYRQDPGLGLRLIYFSYDVKMKEKGDIPEGYSVSREKKERFSLILESASTNQTSMYLCASSVQGLGEKLFFGSGTQLSVL.

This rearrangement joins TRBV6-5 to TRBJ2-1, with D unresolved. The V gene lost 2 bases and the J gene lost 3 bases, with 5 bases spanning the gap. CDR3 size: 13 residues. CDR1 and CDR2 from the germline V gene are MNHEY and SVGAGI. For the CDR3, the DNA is TGTGCCAGCAGTTACGGGGACTACAATGAGCAGTTCTTC. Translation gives CASSYGDYNEQFF.

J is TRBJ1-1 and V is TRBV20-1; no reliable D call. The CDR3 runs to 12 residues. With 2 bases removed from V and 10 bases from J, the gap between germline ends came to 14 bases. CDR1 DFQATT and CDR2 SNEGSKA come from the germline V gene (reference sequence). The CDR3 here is CSARNPRKAAFF. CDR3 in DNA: TGCAGTGCTAGAAACCCCCGGAAGGCAGCTTTCTTT.

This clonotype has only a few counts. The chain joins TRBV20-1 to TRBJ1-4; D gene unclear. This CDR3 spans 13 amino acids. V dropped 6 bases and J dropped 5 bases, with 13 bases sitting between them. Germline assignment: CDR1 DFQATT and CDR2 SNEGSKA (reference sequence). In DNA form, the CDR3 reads TGCAGTGCGTACGGGCCCCACAATGAAAAACTGTTTTTT. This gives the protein CSAYGPHNEKLFF.